One T cell receptor (beta chain) is described in this entry. The antigen is not known. Here immunoSEQ multiplex PCR was the method, and the copy in TCRdb shows in-frame clones only, minus some. In the table there are some 1.4 million clones, roughly 96% of which are singletons. This sample is part of a study of shared clonotypes between healthy human individuals. Overall study results and limits: Naive subsets typically showed greater estimated richness than memory subsets. In a handful of donors, around 5% of naive CD4 clonotypes appeared in common. Sorted-subset sequencing was shown by rarefaction to be incomplete despite large depth.

The receptor comes from a man aged 30 to 39 in good health. Sample: naive CD4+ T cells sorted from blood. Specified subset: CD45RA+ positively selected.

CDR3 region: CASSLSPGRYEQYF. For the CDR3, the DNA is TGTGCCAGCAGCTTATCCCCCGGGAGATACGAGCAGTACTTC. V gene TRBV7-2 combines with J gene TRBJ2-7; maybe TRBD2 (6 bases). The CDR3 length is 14 residues. V was shortened by 2 bases and J by 4 bases, with 12 bases between the two germline ends. Germline V gives CDR1 SGHTA, CDR2 FQGNSA.